This T cell receptor beta chain was documented in a study of ipilimumab plus nivolumab after autologous stem cell transplantation (dated by TCRdb to the early 2020s). Looking at the study overall: The median number of doses that trial patients received was 5 for ipilimumab and 7 to 9 for nivolumab. The DLBCL cohort included primary refractory and relapsed disease, with 18-month progression-free survival of about 86% and 27% respectively. Patients with high-risk diffuse large B cell lymphoma, mature T cell lymphoma, or multiple myeloma undergoing autologous transplant were enrolled in the trial. The intent-to-treat population of the trial was made up of about 37 patients.

The study at large found these results: The authors concluded that, as post-transplant consolidation, combined checkpoint inhibition appeared tolerable. The authors stated that profiles of the T cell receptor repertoire, regulatory T cell phenotype and gut microbiota provided a biologic rationale for studying this approach further.

Concerning this clone: Its antigen is currently not known. No per-base quality is available; no much larger clone lies one base away.

Ipilimumab was given at 1 mg/kg intravenously on day 1 of selected weeks, and checkpoint therapy started 14 to 28 days after autologous transplant. The nivolumab dose was 3 mg/kg intravenously, delivered on day 1 of weeks 1, 4, 7, 10, and every two weeks through week 26. This was a Phase Ib clinical trial that tested ipilimumab plus nivolumab, given as combined checkpoint inhibition, for consolidation following autologous stem cell transplantation. Receptors were amplified or captured by the immunoSEQ multiplex PCR assay. Imported from immuneACCESS, the table was reduced by TCRdb to in-frame sequences with V and J called. These copies leave out some clones; in studies compared against another copy, an unresolved V gene accounts for under half, and the cause of the remainder is not known. The sample table contains fewer than 30,000 clones; only one count was recorded for about 86% of them. Approximately 5.2% of the sample is in the top ten clones.

Measured from the cysteine to the phenylalanine, the CDR3 is 12 residues long. Only the CDR3 portion is preserved as DNA: 36 bases, with reading frame beginning at the first base. CDR1 and CDR2, looked up from the germline V gene (reference sequence), are SEHNR and FQNEAQ. V is cut by 2 bases and J by 8 bases, and the space between the germline ends is 9 bases. The receptor comes from a male donor with diffuse large B-cell lymphoma. This material consisted of PBMCs, taken in a trial of ipilimumab plus nivolumab as post-transplant consolidation. The chain is assembled from TRBV7-9 and TRBJ1-2, with the D gene not clear enough to name. CDR3 loop: CASSLKGEGYTF. The DNA sequence is given as TGTGCCAGCAGCTTAAAGGGTGAGGGCTACACCTTC.